Listed here are 26 T cell receptor beta chains from one sample, sequenced in a study of blood T cell repertoires in COVID-19. Here immunoSEQ multiplex PCR was the method, and the copy in TCRdb shows in-frame clones only, minus some. This sample has approximately 240,000 clones, with around four fifths found just once. The source material was peripheral blood. These receptors were obtained from a woman aged 60 to 75 with active or convalescent COVID-19.

This clone was observed many times. The chain combines TRBV10-1 with TRBJ2-2; 9 nucleotides match TRBD2. Germline V lookup: CDR1 WNHNN, CDR2 SYGVQD (reference sequence). Losses at the gene ends were 6 bases for V and 3 bases for J; bases not matched to a gene: 2. CDR3 length: 14 residues. This CDR3 is CASRSSGDTGELFF. The CDR3 DNA follows: TGCGCCAGCAGGTCTAGCGGGGACACCGGGGAGCTGTTTTTT.

This rearrangement joins TRBV28 to TRBJ1-1; 7 bases agree with TRBD1. The CDR3 spans 14 residues. Looked up from germline, CDR1 is MDHEN and CDR2 is SYDVKM. The trim removed 8 bases at V and 10 bases at J, leaving 16 bases unmatched. DNA of the CDR3: TGTGCCAGCCGATTCCCCGGACAGGATGGCGGAGCTTTCTTT. This codes for CASRFPGQDGGAFF.

This chain uses TRBV7-2 with TRBJ2-2; a weak D match, TRBD2 (5 bases). The CDR3 consists of 15 residues. V lost 1 base and J lost 7, with 13 bases in between. In germline, CDR1 is SGHTA, CDR2 FQGNSA. CDR3 in DNA: TGTGCCAGCAGCTTAGAACCCGGGAAGGTCGGGGAGCTGTTTTTT. Its translation is CASSLEPGKVGELFF. The full variable domain, its missing parts supplied by reference TRBV7-2 and TRBJ2-2, is GAGVSQSPSNKVTEKGKDVELRCDPISGHTALYWYRQSLGQGLEFLIYFQGNSAPDKSGLPSDRFSAERTGGSVSTLTIQRTQQEDSAVYLCASSLEPGKVGELFFGEGSRLTVL.

The J gene is TRBJ2-5, the V gene TRBV10-3, with 8 positions matching TRBD1. CDR1 is ENHRY and CDR2 is SYGVKD in the germline V gene. The length of the CDR3 is 16 residues. After removal of 5 bases from V and 7 bases from J, the junction contained 15 bases not matched to a gene. The CDR3 DNA follows: TGTGCCATCAGTCCGGGGACAGGCCAGGCGTTAAGGACCCAGTACTTC. This encodes CAISPGTGQALRTQYF.

The chain carries TRBV19 and TRBJ1-2; D is possibly TRBD1 (5 bases). CDR3 length equals 15 residues. The germline V and J ends were trimmed by 6 bases and 2 bases, with 16 bases remaining between them. Germline loops: CDR1 LNHDA, CDR2 SQIVND (reference sequence). The CDR3 here is CASSPRRGGNYGYTF. In nucleotides, the CDR3 is TGTGCCAGTAGCCCCAGGCGGGGGGGAAACTATGGCTACACCTTC.

The genes are TRBV19 and TRBJ1-5; TRBD1 matches at 10 bases. The CDR3 spans 17 residues. V shed 4 bases and J 0 bases; nucleotides not matched to a gene: 6. The germline gives CDR1 LNHDA, CDR2 SQIVND (reference sequence). In DNA form, the CDR3 reads TGTGCCAGTAGTACCCGACAGGGGGCCTATAGCAATCAGCCCCAGCATTTT. It yields the protein CASSTRQGAYSNQPQHF. The whole variable domain, filled in from reference TRBV19 and TRBJ1-5, reads DGGITQSPKYLFRKEGQNVTLSCEQNLNHDAMYWYRQDPGQGLRLIYYSQIVNDFQKGDIAEGYSVSREKKESFPLTVTSAQKNPTAFYLCASSTRQGAYSNQPQHFGDGTRLSIL.

The rearrangement joins TRBV19 to TRBJ2-1; 14 nucleotides align to TRBD2. The CDR3 extends over 19 amino acids. J lost 2 bases, V lost 6 bases, and 12 bases had no gene match. Germline CDR1 LNHDA, CDR2 SQIVND (reference sequence). The CDR3 is CASSDLTSGRALTYNEQFF. In DNA, the CDR3 is TGTGCCAGTAGCGACCTGACTAGCGGGAGGGCCCTCACCTACAATGAGCAGTTCTTC.

CDR3 amino acids: CASSPSQMGTVVYGYTF. The CDR3 nucleotides are TGTGCCAGCTCACCATCCCAAATGGGGACTGTCGTCTATGGCTACACCTTC. The rearrangement links TRBV18 to TRBJ1-2, with D possibly TRBD1 on 5 matching bases. Trimming cost V 2 bases and J 4 bases, with 20 bases left between them. This CDR3 has 17 amino acids. Germline V lookup: CDR1 KGHSH, CDR2 LQKENI.

The genes are TRBV12-3 or TRBV12-4 and TRBJ2-5; 8 nucleotides match TRBD1. The CDR3 is 13 residues long. With 3 bases clipped from V and 5 bases from J, the junction kept 2 bases outside the gene matches. DNA for the CDR3: TGTGCCAGCAGTTTTTACAGGGGGGAGACCCAGTACTTC. Its translation: CASSFYRGETQYF.

This clone was detected once. The J gene is TRBJ1-5, the V gene TRBV4-1; a possible D gene is TRBD1 (6 bases). The length of the CDR3 is 16 residues. Trimming took off 3 bases at V and 0 bases at J, with 12 bases between the two ends. Germline-derived CDR1 and CDR2 are MGHRA and YSYEKL. CDR3 nucleotides: TGCGCCAGCAGCCAGGAGACAGGCTATAGCAATCAGCCCCAGCATTTT. Amino acid sequence: CASSQETGYSNQPQHF.

The V call is TRBV7-8, the J call TRBJ1-2, with D possibly TRBD1 on 5 matching bases. Germline V gives CDR1 SGHVS, CDR2 FQNEAQ. The CDR3 runs 13 residues. Deletions cut 2 bases from V and 3 bases from J, with 7 bases between. Here the CDR3 reads CASSLPTDYGYTF. DNA of the CDR3: TGTGCCAGCAGCTTACCGACAGACTATGGCTACACCTTC. The full variable domain, in which reference TRBV7-8 and TRBJ1-2 provide the parts outside the CDR3, is GAGVSQSPRYKVAKRGQDVALRCDPISGHVSLFWYQQALGQGPEFLTYFQNEAQLDKSGLPSDRFFAERPEGSVSTLKIQRTQQEDSAVYLCASSLPTDYGYTFGSGTRLTVV.

This clone was seen only once. CDR3 loop: CASSSRGQGTDTQYF. DNA of the CDR3: TGTGCCAGCAGCTCGAGGGGACAGGGGACAGATACGCAGTATTTT. The genes are TRBV5-4 and TRBJ2-3; 10 bases are a match to TRBD1. This CDR3 spans 15 amino acids. Germline trimming cut 3 bases from V and 3 bases from J; bases unmatched to any gene: 4. Germline V gene sequence: CDR1 SGHNT, CDR2 YYREEE (reference sequence).

The chain uses TRBV10-1 and TRBJ1-2; D is undetermined. Germline V gene sequence: CDR1 WNHNN, CDR2 SYGVQD (reference sequence). V was clipped by 8 bases and J by 2 bases, with 18 bases between them. This CDR3 has 15 amino acids. CDR3 nucleotide sequence: TGCGCCAGCTGCGGGCAGCTTTCCGGGAACTATGGCTACACCTTC. It encodes CASCGQLSGNYGYTF.

This clone was counted between two and nine times. DNA of the CDR3: TGTGCCAGCAGTGGAGCGGGACAGGGATCCGAAAAACTGTTTTTT. Translation: CASSGAGQGSEKLFF. The rearrangement uses TRBV2 and TRBJ1-4; 9 positions match TRBD1. The junction had 8 bases not matched to a gene; V was cut back by 4 bases and J by 8 bases. The CDR3 loop spans 15 amino acids. In germline, CDR1 is SNHLY, CDR2 FYNNEI.

This clone was seen a few times. This rearrangement joins TRBV19 to TRBJ2-1; no clear D. The CDR3 loop spans 12 amino acids. Germline CDR1 LNHDA, CDR2 SQIVND (reference sequence). The V end was cut by 7 bases, the J end by 6 bases, with 10 bases between. The CDR3 coding sequence is TGTGCCAGTATTAATAGCATCAATGAGCAGTTCTTC. Its protein is CASINSINEQFF.

The chain employs TRBV11-2 and TRBJ2-3; 9 nucleotides line up with TRBD2. The length of the CDR3 is 15 residues. The V gene end was trimmed by 5 bases and the J gene end by 3 bases; junction bases not matched to a gene: 6. Germline loops: CDR1 SGHAT, CDR2 FQNNGV. The CDR3 sequence: CASSQGLAGTDTQYF. DNA for the CDR3: TGTGCCAGCAGCCAGGGACTAGCAGGGACAGATACGCAGTATTTT. Full variable domain (outside the CDR3, taken from reference TRBV11-2 and TRBJ2-3): EAGVAQSPRYKIIEKRQSVAFWCNPISGHATLYWYQQILGQGPKLLIQFQNNGVVDDSQLPKDRFSAERLKGVDSTLKIQPAKLEDSAVYLCASSQGLAGTDTQYFGPGTRLTVL.

This clone was observed a handful of times. This chain uses TRBV2 with TRBJ2-3; TRBD2 agrees at 10 bases. The CDR3 consists of 16 residues. The ends lost 0 bases at V and 6 bases at J; junction bases unmatched: 6. Germline V CDR1 and CDR2: SNHLY, FYNNEI. The CDR3 region is CASSEAASGRWDTQYF. CDR3 nucleotide sequence: TGTGCCAGCAGTGAAGCGGCTAGCGGGAGATGGGATACGCAGTATTTT.

The chain recombines TRBV5-6 with TRBJ2-3, with TRBD1 identical over 10 bases. The germline V gene encodes CDR1 SGHDT and CDR2 YYEEEE. The J segment lost 4 bases and the V segment lost 4 bases, leaving 6 bases of the junction unmatched. CDR3 length equals 15 residues. This CDR3 is CASSGRDRGPDTQYF. The CDR3 nucleotides read TGTGCCAGCAGCGGCCGGGACAGGGGTCCAGATACGCAGTATTTT.

As for this clone: The same CDR3 also results from other DNA sequences found in this sample. The genes are TRBV15 and TRBJ1-2; perhaps TRBD1 as D (5 bases). CDR1 and CDR2 (germline): LNHNV, YYDKDF (reference sequence). This CDR3 spans 14 amino acids. Trimming shortened V by 0 bases and J by 3 bases, and 8 bases separated the two germline ends. The CDR3 spells CATSRDRAYYGYTF. CDR3 nucleotides: TGTGCCACCAGCAGAGACAGGGCTTACTATGGCTACACCTTC.

As DNA, the CDR3 is TGTGCCAGCAGCCAAGATTTAGCGGGAGTGGGCACCGGGGAGCTGTTTTTT. It codes for CASSQDLAGVGTGELFF. The chain has TRBV3-1 (or the pseudogene TRBV3-2) and TRBJ2-2; 9 positions match TRBD2. This CDR3 comprises 17 residues. After removal of 0 bases from V and 4 bases from J, the junction contained 6 bases not matched to a gene. The germline V gene encodes CDR1 LGHDT and CDR2 YNNKEL (reference sequence).

V gene TRBV10-3 combines with J gene TRBJ1-1; 7 positions agree with TRBD1. The germline V gene has CDR1 ENHRY and CDR2 SYGVKD. Trimming at V came to 6 bases and at J to 5 bases, leaving 6 bases not matched to a gene. The CDR3 covers 13 residues. CDR3 amino acids: CAIRDRLETEAFF. CDR3 sequence (DNA): TGTGCCATCAGGGACAGGCTGGAGACTGAAGCTTTCTTT.

The V call is TRBV28, the J call TRBJ2-3; 9 bases agree with TRBD1. The CDR3 runs to 20 residues. The ends lost 6 bases at V and 3 bases at J; junction bases unmatched: 22. CDR1 is MDHEN, CDR2 SYDVKM, per germline. CDR3 DNA: TGTGCCAGCAGCTCCGTAGGGACAGGGCCCCGGCGAGGGAAAACAGATACGCAGTATTTT. As protein: CASSSVGTGPRRGKTDTQYF.

The chain carries TRBV4-1 and TRBJ2-2; a weak D match, TRBD1 (5 bases). Trimming removed 0 bases at V and 6 bases at J, with 14 bases between. Looked up from germline, CDR1 is MGHRA and CDR2 is YSYEKL. CDR3 length: 16 residues. The CDR3 nucleotides read TGCGCCAGCAGCCAAGAAGACAGCCTACGGGCCGGGGAGCTGTTTTTT. Protein sequence: CASSQEDSLRAGELFF.

As DNA, the CDR3 is TGCGCCAGCAGCTTGGATTCCGGGAGGGACACTGAAGCTTTCTTT. Translation gives CASSLDSGRDTEAFF. V gene TRBV5-1 combines with J gene TRBJ1-1; D remains unclear. Germline V gene lookup returns CDR1 SGHRS and CDR2 YFSETQ. The CDR3 consists of 15 residues. Trimming removed 0 bases from V and 3 bases from J, with 12 bases in between. Supplemented by reference TRBV5-1 and TRBJ1-1, the full variable domain reads KAGVTQTPRYLIKTRGQQVTLSCSPISGHRSVSWYQQTPGQGLQFLFEYFSETQRNKGNFPGRFSGRQFSNSRSEMNVSTLELGDSALYLCASSLDSGRDTEAFFGQGTRLTVV.

This chain joins TRBV11-3 and TRBJ1-1, with D hard to call. Deletions cut 1 base from V and 4 bases from J, with 7 bases between. Germline CDR1 reads SGHNT; CDR2 reads YENEEA. The CDR3 sequence is 13 residues long. The CDR3 DNA sequence: TGTGCCAGCAGCTTAGCCCGGGTCACTGAAGCTTTCTTT. It yields the protein CASSLARVTEAFF.

As regards this clone: The junction departs from germline at one end; a sequencing error may be responsible. The chain links TRBV7-7 to TRBJ2-3; possible D gene TRBD1, 6 bases. CDR3 length: 15 residues. The V gene's germline CDR1 is SSHAT and CDR2 FNYEAQ (reference sequence). The CDR3 coding sequence is TGTGCTAGCAGCTTAGGACAGCACCGCACAGATACGCAGTATTTT. Protein sequence: CASSLGQHRTDTQYF.